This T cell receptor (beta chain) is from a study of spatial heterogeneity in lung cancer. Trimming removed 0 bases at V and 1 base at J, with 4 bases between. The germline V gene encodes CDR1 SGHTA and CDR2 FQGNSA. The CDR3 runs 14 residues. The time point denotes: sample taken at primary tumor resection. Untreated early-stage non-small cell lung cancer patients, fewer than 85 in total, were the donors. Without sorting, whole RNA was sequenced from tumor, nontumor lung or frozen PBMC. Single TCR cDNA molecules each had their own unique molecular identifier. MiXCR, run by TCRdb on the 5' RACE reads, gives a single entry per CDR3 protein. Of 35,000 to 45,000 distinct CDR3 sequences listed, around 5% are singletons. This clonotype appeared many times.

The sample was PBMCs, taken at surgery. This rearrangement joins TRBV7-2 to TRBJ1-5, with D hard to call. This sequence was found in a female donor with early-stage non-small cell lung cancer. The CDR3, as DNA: TGTGCCAGCAGCTTAGCGGGCAGCAATCAGCCCCAGCATTTT. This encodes CASSLAGSNQPQHF.